This T cell receptor beta chain was found in a study of blood T cell repertoires in COVID-19. CDR3 length: 15 amino acids. The junction had 2 bases not matched to a gene; V was cut back by 6 bases and J by 3 bases. Germline V CDR1 and CDR2: KGHSH, LQKENI. Assay: immunoSEQ multiplex PCR; the TCRdb copy retains only in-frame clones and omits some. The sample has a few hundred thousand clones, 87% seen once. This clone was observed once. This receptor was obtained from a man aged 35 to 55 in a cohort exposed to, infected with or recovered from COVID-19 (not recorded which). The gene calls are TRBV18 and TRBJ2-2, with 12 nucleotides matching TRBD2. Sequenced input: PBMCs or T cells enriched from blood (not recorded which). Here the CDR3 reads CASSRLAGDTGELFF. The CDR3 coding sequence is TGTGCCAGCTCCAGACTAGCGGGAGACACCGGGGAGCTGTTTTTT.